This T cell receptor (beta chain) was identified in a study of Graves' ophthalmopathy and Graves' hyperthyroidism. Germline V gives CDR1 DFQATT, CDR2 SNEGSKA (reference sequence). The V end was cut by 6 bases, the J end by 2 bases, with 17 bases between. This CDR3 spans 15 amino acids. Enrollment excluded any patients with other autoimmune diseases, uncontrolled infections, pregnancy or lactation. Physicians reached a diagnosis by relying on clinical symptoms, serum thyroxine, TRAb, thyroid ultrasound and orbital computed tomography. The sequenced template was RNA, covering the TCR beta CDR3 region. Investigators did first-round RT-PCR with HTBI primers, then second-round multiplex PCR. TCRdb reanalysed the multiplex PCR reads using MiXCR and keeps one entry per CDR3 protein. The data show just over 600,000 distinct CDR3 sequences, roughly 20% seen once.

The chain recombines TRBV20-1 with TRBJ1-3, with D possibly matching TRBD1 (6 bases). The material sequenced was peripheral blood. The receptor comes from a woman between 18 and 29 years old with stable Graves' hyperthyroidism. Some clones in this sample may be carry-over from other donors' samples. The CDR3 sequence: CSAKTPDRPGNTIYF. The CDR3 DNA reads TGCAGTGCCAAGACCCCTGACAGGCCTGGAAACACCATATATTTT.